This entry lists 32 T cell receptor beta chains sequenced from one sample in a study of T cells after yellow fever vaccination. TCRdb re-analysed the 5' RACE reads in MiXCR, keeping a single row per CDR3 protein. The data show about 360,000 distinct CDR3 sequences, approximately 5.7% seen once. The sequencing used PBMCs, collected 5 days after the yellow fever booster vaccination. The source of these receptors is a man aged 25-45 years who received the YFV17D yellow fever vaccine.

In its sample, this clonotype was seen many times. The V and J genes are TRBV9 and TRBJ2-4; tentative D call: TRBD2 (7 bases). The CDR3 spans 16 residues. CDR1 SGDLS and CDR2 YYNGEE come from the germline V gene. The V end was cut by 0 bases, the J end by 6 bases, with 16 bases between. The DNA for the CDR3 is TGTGCCAGCAGCGTAGGGGGGGGCGGGAAGGTAAACATTCAGTACTTC. Translating gives CASSVGGGGKVNIQYF. The full variable domain, completed using reference TRBV9 and TRBJ2-4, is DSGVTQTPKHLITATGQRVTLRCSPRSGDLSVYWYQQSLDQGLQFLIQYYNGEERAKGNILERFSAQQFPDLHSELNLSSLELGDSALYFCASSVGGGGKVNIQYFGAGTRLSVL.

In its sample, this clonotype was seen many times. This rearrangement joins TRBV20-1 to TRBJ1-1; 8 positions match TRBD1. The CDR3 consists of 13 residues. The J segment lost 1 base and the V segment lost 6 bases, leaving 4 bases of the junction unmatched. Germline V gives CDR1 DFQATT, CDR2 SNEGSKA (reference sequence). CDR3 sequence reads: CSAAGTGNTEAFF. The CDR3 DNA reads as TGCAGTGCCGCGGGGACAGGGAACACTGAAGCTTTCTTT.

This clonotype was seen many times. The chain is built from TRBV7-9 and TRBJ1-1; D ambiguous. The CDR3 has 13 amino acids. Germline-derived CDR1 and CDR2 are SEHNR and FQNEAQ (reference sequence). Trimming left V 3 bases short and J 1 base short, with 6 bases between. The CDR3 nucleotides are TGTGCCAGCAGCTTCTACAGGAACACTGAAGCTTTCTTT. Protein product: CASSFYRNTEAFF.

In its sample, this clonotype was seen many times. This chain links TRBV7-6 with TRBJ2-1, with 12 bases lining up with TRBD2. The junction had 6 bases not matched to a gene; V was cut back by 5 bases and J by 4 bases. CDR1 SGHVS and CDR2 FNYEAQ come from the germline V gene. The CDR3 loop spans 16 amino acids. The CDR3 bases are TGTGCCAGCAGCGAGACTAGCGGGAGTGCATACAATGAGCAGTTCTTC. The encoded protein is CASSETSGSAYNEQFF.

This clonotype has a count of ten or more. The rearrangement uses TRBV7-2 and TRBJ2-7; D is uncertain. Trimming pared 1 base from V and 0 bases from J, leaving 13 bases between. The length of the CDR3 is 16 residues. CDR1 and CDR2 from the germline V gene are SGHTA and FQGNSA. The CDR3 DNA follows: TGTGCCAGCAGCTTAGTCTTAGGTGGATTCTCCTACGAGCAGTACTTC. Residues: CASSLVLGGFSYEQYF.

In its sample, this clonotype was seen many times. In DNA form, the CDR3 reads TGCGCCAGCAGCATGAACGGAGCTGGCGATGAGCAGTTCTTC. Protein: CASSMNGAGDEQFF. This chain links TRBV5-1 with TRBJ2-1; D is uncertain. The CDR3 extends over 14 amino acids. The germline gives CDR1 SGHRS, CDR2 YFSETQ. The V and J ends lost 4 bases and 8 bases respectively, with 16 bases between them.

This clonotype was detected only a few times. This sequence joins TRBV7-2 and TRBJ1-2; D call uncertain. Germline CDR1 and CDR2: SGHTA and FQGNSA. The CDR3 spans 14 residues. With 2 bases removed from V and 4 bases from J, the gap between germline ends came to 11 bases. The CDR3 protein is CASSLPGKAYGYTF. The CDR3 DNA reads TGTGCCAGCAGCTTACCCGGGAAAGCCTATGGCTACACCTTC.

This clonotype was seen a handful of times. The CDR3 sequence: CASSAQGAGYEQYF. The CDR3, as DNA: TGTGCCAGCAGCGCACAGGGGGCTGGCTACGAGCAGTACTTC. V gene TRBV9 combines with J gene TRBJ2-7, with TRBD1 matching over 9 bases. The junction had 4 bases not matched to a gene; V was cut back by 3 bases and J by 3 bases. Germline lookup yields CDR1 SGDLS and CDR2 YYNGEE. This CDR3 comprises 14 residues. The variable domain in full, completed from reference TRBV9 and TRBJ2-7, reads DSGVTQTPKHLITATGQRVTLRCSPRSGDLSVYWYQQSLDQGLQFLIQYYNGEERAKGNILERFSAQQFPDLHSELNLSSLELGDSALYFCASSAQGAGYEQYFGPGTRLTVT.

At least ten counts were recorded for this clonotype. This chain connects TRBV7-2 to TRBJ2-5; D uncertain. The CDR3 has 13 residues. Trimming removed 5 bases at V and 2 bases at J, with 9 bases between. From germline, CDR1 is SGHTA and CDR2 FQGNSA. CDR3 loop: CASSPRIQETQYF. CDR3 nucleotide sequence: TGTGCCAGCAGCCCACGTATTCAAGAGACCCAGTACTTC.

This chain connects TRBV20-1 to TRBJ2-2, with 8 bases lining up with TRBD2. The CDR3 runs 14 residues. Trimming cost V 5 bases and J 4 bases; bases outside gene matches: 6. Germline V gene sequence: CDR1 DFQATT, CDR2 SNEGSKA (reference sequence). This chain's CDR3 is CSAPGTRSTGELFF. The CDR3 DNA is TGCAGTGCTCCCGGGACTAGAAGCACCGGGGAGCTGTTTTTT.

This clonotype has a handful of counts. This chain connects TRBV7-2 to TRBJ2-7; 8 nucleotides align to TRBD2. The CDR3 covers 15 residues. Germline trimming cut 5 bases from V and 2 bases from J; bases unmatched to any gene: 8. Germline CDR1 SGHTA, CDR2 FQGNSA. CDR3: CASSKPPGGTYEQYF. CDR3 nucleotides: TGTGCCAGCAGCAAACCCCCGGGGGGGACCTACGAGCAGTACTTC.

This clonotype was counted ten times or more. This rearrangement joins TRBV11-2 to TRBJ2-5, with D perhaps being TRBD1 or TRBD2 (6 bases each). This CDR3 region has 17 residues. V was clipped by 5 bases and J by 5 bases, with 24 bases between them. The germline V gene has CDR1 SGHAT and CDR2 FQNNGV. CDR3 sequence: CASSGHWGAGRRETQYF. Here the CDR3 DNA reads TGTGCCAGCAGCGGACATTGGGGGGCGGGTAGGCGGGAGACCCAGTACTTC.

This clonotype appeared many times. The rearrangement uses TRBV5-5 and TRBJ1-4; unclear D gene. The CDR3 contains 14 residues. The V end lost 0 bases, the J end lost 5 bases, and 8 bases lay between the germline ends. Looked up from germline, CDR1 is SGHKS and CDR2 is YYEKEE (reference sequence). The CDR3 DNA follows: TGTGCCAGCAGCTTGGGGGTTGTAAATGAAAAACTGTTTTTT. Residues: CASSLGVVNEKLFF.

This clonotype has a handful of counts. This chain connects TRBV6-2 or TRBV6-3 to TRBJ2-3; TRBD2 matches 13 bases. There are 17 residues in the CDR3. The trim removed 6 bases at V and 0 bases at J, leaving 6 bases unmatched. Germline CDR1 MNHEY, CDR2 SVGEGT. The CDR3 DNA reads as TGTGCCAGCAGATTGGGACTAGCGGGGCCAAGCACAGATACGCAGTATTTT. This codes for CASRLGLAGPSTDTQYF.

This chain connects TRBV5-1 to TRBJ2-7; a possible D gene is TRBD1 (5 bases). CDR3 length: 15 residues. Germline V gene sequence: CDR1 SGHRS, CDR2 YFSETQ. V lost 2 bases and J lost 0, with 12 bases in between. The CDR3 DNA follows: TGCGCCAGCAGCTTTGACAGAGACCTCTCCTACGAGCAGTACTTC. Translation: CASSFDRDLSYEQYF.

A few counts support this clonotype. This chain links TRBV11-2 with TRBJ2-7, with D perhaps given as TRBD1 or TRBD2 (6 bases each). V shed 5 bases and J shed 2 bases, with 22 bases lying between them. CDR3 size: 17 residues. The germline V gene encodes CDR1 SGHAT and CDR2 FQNNGV. CDR3 sequence: CASSPKPGGTTTYEQYF. The CDR3 DNA reads as TGTGCCAGCAGCCCCAAGCCTGGCGGGACAACCACCTACGAGCAGTACTTC.

This clonotype was observed many times. The rearrangement links TRBV7-2 to TRBJ2-3; TRBD2 aligns across 7 bases. CDR3 length: 16 amino acids. CDR1 and CDR2 (germline): SGHTA, FQGNSA. V trimming: 3 bases; J trimming: 4 bases; junction bases outside the gene matches: 10. CDR3 in amino acids: CASSFSTLAGADTQYF. In nucleotides, the CDR3 is TGTGCCAGCAGCTTCTCGACCCTTGCGGGAGCAGATACGCAGTATTTT. Based on the CDR3 plus reference TRBV7-2 and TRBJ2-3, the full variable domain is GAGVSQSPSNKVTEKGKDVELRCDPISGHTALYWYRQSLGQGLEFLIYFQGNSAPDKSGLPSDRFSAERTGGSVSTLTIQRTQQEDSAVYLCASSFSTLAGADTQYFGPGTRLTVL.

The chain joins TRBV15 to TRBJ2-5; 10 bases are a match to TRBD2. Germline V gene lookup returns CDR1 LNHNV and CDR2 YYDKDF (reference sequence). The V gene end was trimmed by 0 bases and the J gene end by 5 bases; junction bases not matched to a gene: 9. The CDR3 loop spans 17 amino acids. CDR3 loop: CATSRELAGPLGETQYF. In DNA, the CDR3 is TGTGCCACCAGCAGAGAACTAGCGGGACCCTTAGGGGAGACCCAGTACTTC.

This chain uses TRBV7-2 with TRBJ2-3, with D tentatively TRBD2 (8 bases). Germline V CDR1 and CDR2: SGHTA, FQGNSA. This CDR3 region has 16 residues. V was shortened by 5 bases and J by 4 bases, with 19 bases between the two germline ends. CDR3: CASSTTGALAADTQYF. The CDR3 bases are TGTGCCAGCAGCACAACAGGGGCACTAGCGGCAGATACGCAGTATTTT.

This chain connects TRBV27 to TRBJ2-7; tentatively, D is TRBD2 (5 bases). V gave up 2 bases and J gave up 4 bases, with 21 bases separating them. This CDR3 has 17 amino acids. The germline V gene has CDR1 MNHEY and CDR2 SMNVEV (reference sequence). CDR3 bases: TGTGCCAGCAGTTTAGAACGACCCCGGGATCGAGGGTACGAGCAGTACTTC. Protein sequence: CASSLERPRDRGYEQYF.

This clonotype was picked up a small number of times. The V gene is TRBV30, the J gene TRBJ1-2; D is unresolved. Germline V gives CDR1 GTSNPN, CDR2 SVGIG (reference sequence). Trimming took off 3 bases at V and 2 bases at J, with 7 bases between the two ends. There are 12 residues in the CDR3. CDR3: CAWRETNYGYTF. CDR3 coding DNA: TGTGCCTGGAGAGAGACAAACTATGGCTACACCTTC.

This clonotype has just a few counts. The CDR3 sequence is CASSQGSPGRALADTQYF. For the CDR3, the DNA is TGTGCCAGCAGCCAAGGGTCTCCCGGGAGGGCCCTGGCAGATACGCAGTATTTT. The chain has TRBV14 and TRBJ2-3, with TRBD2 matching over 8 bases. This CDR3 comprises 18 residues. Germline CDR1 SGHDN, CDR2 FVKESK. The V and J ends lost 1 base and 4 bases, in that order; junction bases with no gene match: 13.

This clonotype was detected only a few times. This chain joins TRBV11-3 and TRBJ2-3; 7 bases match TRBD1. This CDR3 contains 14 residues. CDR1 is SGHNT, CDR2 YENEEA, per germline. V was pared by 5 bases and J by 8 bases, with 10 bases of the junction left unmatched. The CDR3 reads CASSPRGREGTQYF. CDR3 DNA: TGTGCCAGCAGCCCAAGGGGGCGCGAAGGTACGCAGTATTTT.

This clonotype occurred many times. CDR3 protein: CASSQEREETQYF. The DNA for the CDR3 is TGTGCCAGCAGCCAAGAACGTGAGGAGACCCAGTACTTC. The V and J genes are TRBV4-2 and TRBJ2-5; D unresolved. Germline CDR1 reads LGHNA; CDR2 reads YNFKEQ. With 0 bases removed from V and 5 bases from J, the gap between germline ends came to 7 bases. The CDR3 sequence is 13 residues long.

This clonotype came up a few times. The chain joins TRBV7-8 to TRBJ2-5, with D uncertain. V was trimmed by 4 bases and J by 5 bases, leaving 17 bases between them. Germline-derived CDR1 and CDR2 are SGHVS and FQNEAQ. The CDR3 spans 15 residues. CDR3 region: CASSYLGLTEETQYF. In DNA, the CDR3 is TGTGCCAGCAGCTACCTCGGGCTGACCGAGGAGACCCAGTACTTC.

In this sample, this clonotype turned up many times. The chain recombines TRBV24-1 with TRBJ2-1, with a tentative D call TRBD2 (6 bases). Germline CDR1 and CDR2: KGHDR and SFDVKD. Between the trimmed V and J ends, which lost 3 bases and 7 bases, there was a span of 12 bases. The CDR3 sequence is 14 residues long. The CDR3 sequence: CATSDGGVRNEQFF. The CDR3 DNA is TGTGCCACCAGTGATGGCGGGGTGCGGAATGAGCAGTTCTTC.

This rearrangement joins TRBV20-1 to TRBJ2-7, with 7 bases that match TRBD2. The CDR3 is 13 amino acids. Trimming removed 4 bases from V and 6 bases from J; junction bases left unmatched: 9. Germline CDR1 reads DFQATT; CDR2 reads SNEGSKA (reference sequence). The CDR3 DNA sequence: TGCAGTGCTAAGATCGCGGGAGTTACCGAGCAGTACTTC. Translating it yields CSAKIAGVTEQYF.

The chain is built from TRBV3-1 and TRBJ2-7; D is possibly TRBD2 (5 bases). The CDR3 has 17 amino acids. Germline loops: CDR1 LGHDT, CDR2 YNNKEL (reference sequence). Trimming took 10 bases from V and 3 from J, leaving 28 bases between them. The CDR3 DNA sequence: TGTGCCACCGCCAAGGGTATGGGGAGCGGCCACTTCTACGAGCAGTACTTC. Its protein is CATAKGMGSGHFYEQYF.

In this sample, this clonotype turned up a few times. The chain carries TRBV5-1 and TRBJ2-5, with D tentatively TRBD1 (5 bases). The CDR3 sequence is 16 residues long. CDR1 and CDR2 (germline): SGHRS, YFSETQ. Trimming cost V 0 bases and J 0 bases, with 12 bases left between them. The CDR3 DNA sequence: TGCGCCAGCAGCTTGGGGGCAGGGTGGTACCAAGAGACCCAGTACTTC. The encoded protein is CASSLGAGWYQETQYF.

In its sample, this clonotype was seen a few times. The chain recombines TRBV20-1 with TRBJ2-3; tentative D call: TRBD2 (6 bases). Germline loops: CDR1 DFQATT, CDR2 SNEGSKA (reference sequence). V dropped 5 bases and J dropped 2 bases, with 20 bases sitting between them. The CDR3 length is 16 residues. The CDR3 here is CSAEPTLTSLTDTQYF. In DNA, the CDR3 is TGCAGTGCTGAACCGACCCTGACTAGTCTCACAGATACGCAGTATTTT.

This clonotype was detected only a few times. The chain couples TRBV9 to TRBJ1-1; D is unclear. From germline, CDR1 is SGDLS and CDR2 YYNGEE. The CDR3 is 11 amino acids. V gave up 1 base and J gave up 10 bases, with 8 bases separating them. CDR3 sequence: CASSVSWRAFF. CDR3 bases: TGTGCCAGCAGCGTAAGTTGGCGAGCTTTCTTT.

This clonotype was counted only a few times. The chain has TRBV6-5 and TRBJ1-4, with D unresolved. The CDR3 extends over 12 amino acids. CDR1 is MNHEY, CDR2 SVGAGI, per germline. With 6 bases removed from V and 10 bases from J, the gap between germline ends came to 12 bases. CDR3 sequence (DNA): TGTGCCAGCAGAAGTAAAGTAGGAAAACTGTTTTTT. As protein: CASRSKVGKLFF.